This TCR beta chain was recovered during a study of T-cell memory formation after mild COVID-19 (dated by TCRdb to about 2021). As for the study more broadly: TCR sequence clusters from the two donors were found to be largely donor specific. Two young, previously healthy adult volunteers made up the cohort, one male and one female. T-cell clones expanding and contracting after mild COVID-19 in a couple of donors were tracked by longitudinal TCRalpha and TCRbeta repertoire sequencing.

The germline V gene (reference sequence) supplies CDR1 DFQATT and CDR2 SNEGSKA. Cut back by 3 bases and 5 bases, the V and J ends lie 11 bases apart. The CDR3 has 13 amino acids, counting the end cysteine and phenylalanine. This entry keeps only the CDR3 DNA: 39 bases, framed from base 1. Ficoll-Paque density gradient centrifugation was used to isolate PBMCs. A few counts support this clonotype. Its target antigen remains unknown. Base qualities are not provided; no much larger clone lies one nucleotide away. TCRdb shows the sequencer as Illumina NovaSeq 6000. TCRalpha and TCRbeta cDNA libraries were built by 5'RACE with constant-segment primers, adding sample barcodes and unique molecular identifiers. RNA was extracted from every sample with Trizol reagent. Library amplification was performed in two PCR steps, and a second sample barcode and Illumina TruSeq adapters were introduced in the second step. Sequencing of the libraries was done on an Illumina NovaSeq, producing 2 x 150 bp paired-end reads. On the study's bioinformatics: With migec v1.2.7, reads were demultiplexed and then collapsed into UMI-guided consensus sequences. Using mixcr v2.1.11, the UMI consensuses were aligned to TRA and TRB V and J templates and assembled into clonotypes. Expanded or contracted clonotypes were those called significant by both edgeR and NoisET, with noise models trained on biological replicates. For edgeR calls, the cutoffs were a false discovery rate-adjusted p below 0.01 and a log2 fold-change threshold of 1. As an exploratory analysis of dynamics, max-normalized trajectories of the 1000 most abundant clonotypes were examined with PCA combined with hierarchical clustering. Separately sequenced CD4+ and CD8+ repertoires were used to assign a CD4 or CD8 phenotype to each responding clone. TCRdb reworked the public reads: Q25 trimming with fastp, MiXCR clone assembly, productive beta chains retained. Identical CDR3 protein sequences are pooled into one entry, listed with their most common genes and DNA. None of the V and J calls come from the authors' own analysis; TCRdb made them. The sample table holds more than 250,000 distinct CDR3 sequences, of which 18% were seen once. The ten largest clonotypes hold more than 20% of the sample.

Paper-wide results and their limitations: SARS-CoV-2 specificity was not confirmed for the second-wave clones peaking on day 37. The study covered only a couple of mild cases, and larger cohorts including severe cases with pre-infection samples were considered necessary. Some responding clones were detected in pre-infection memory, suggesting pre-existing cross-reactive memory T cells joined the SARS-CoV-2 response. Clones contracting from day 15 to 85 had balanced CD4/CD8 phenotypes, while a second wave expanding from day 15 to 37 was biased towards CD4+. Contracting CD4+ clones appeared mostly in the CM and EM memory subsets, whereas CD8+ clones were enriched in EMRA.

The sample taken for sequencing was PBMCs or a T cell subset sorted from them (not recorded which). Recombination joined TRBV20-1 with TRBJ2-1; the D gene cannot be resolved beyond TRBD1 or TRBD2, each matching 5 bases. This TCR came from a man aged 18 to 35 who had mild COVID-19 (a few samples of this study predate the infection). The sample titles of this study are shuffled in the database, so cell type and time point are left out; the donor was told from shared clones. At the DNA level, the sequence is TGCAGTGCTAGTGTCGGGGACGACAATGAGCAGTTCTTC. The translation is CSASVGDDNEQFF.